The present TCR beta chain was sequenced within a study of blood T cells in healthy people across ages. The V gene's germline CDR1 is MNHEY and CDR2 SVGAGI. With 6 bases removed from V and 6 bases from J, the gap between germline ends came to 14 bases. This CDR3 spans 14 amino acids. Alongside a J-beta primer mix, a sample-barcoded 5' primer served in a second PCR lasting roughly 7 to 12 cycles. TCRdb ran MiXCR on the 5' RACE reads and lists one entry per CDR3 protein. The sample carries around 320,000 distinct CDR3 sequences, roughly 27% recorded once. The TCR comes from a woman aged 65 to 85 in good health. The chain links TRBV6-5 to TRBJ2-2, with D possibly TRBD1 on 6 matching bases. Sequenced sample: blood. The CDR3, as DNA: TGTGCCAGCAGCTCTCCCAGGGGTGCCGGGGAGCTGTTTTTT. Protein: CASSSPRGAGELFF.